The 27 T cell receptor beta chains given below trace back to one sample, sequenced in a study of blood T cell repertoires in COVID-19. The assay was immunoSEQ multiplex PCR, and TCRdb's table has in-frame clones only and misses some. The repertoire has a few hundred thousand clones, about 88% of them found once; the top ten carry 2% to 2.5%. Sequencing was carried out using PBMCs or T cells enriched from blood (not recorded which). These receptors were collected from a woman in her sixties or seventies in a cohort exposed to, infected with or recovered from COVID-19 (not recorded which).

The chain has TRBV18 and TRBJ2-2; D remains unclear. Trimming left V 0 bases short and J 9 bases short, with 8 bases between. The germline V gene has CDR1 KGHSH and CDR2 LQKENI. This CDR3 region has 13 residues. This CDR3 is CASSPPSSWELFF. DNA of the CDR3: TGTGCCAGCTCACCACCTAGCTCATGGGAGCTGTTTTTT.

V gene TRBV7-9 combines with J gene TRBJ1-1; D remains unclear. CDR1 is SEHNR, CDR2 FQNEAQ, per germline (reference sequence). V dropped 6 bases and J dropped 3 bases, with 14 bases sitting between them. This CDR3 has 14 residues. CDR3 nucleotides: TGTGCCAGCAGACCTCCTGGCGGGGACACTGAAGCTTTCTTT. Translating it yields CASRPPGGDTEAFF.

The chain recombines TRBV27 with TRBJ2-2; 11 positions match TRBD2. V shed 5 bases, J shed 3 bases, and the junction held 8 bases outside the gene matches. The CDR3 has 17 residues. Germline V lookup: CDR1 MNHEY, CDR2 SMNVEV (reference sequence). CDR3 DNA: TGTGCCAGCAGTGCCCGAACTAGCGGGAGAGACACCGGGGAGCTGTTTTTT. It specifies CASSARTSGRDTGELFF.

The CDR3 sequence: CASKRSSYNEQFF. The CDR3 DNA reads TGTGCCAGTAAGAGGAGCTCCTACAATGAGCAGTTCTTC. V is TRBV19 and J is TRBJ2-1; D gene unclear. With 7 bases removed from V and 0 bases from J, the gap between germline ends came to 7 bases. Germline assignment: CDR1 LNHDA and CDR2 SQIVND (reference sequence). CDR3 size: 13 residues.

The V and J genes are TRBV2 and TRBJ1-2; 7 nucleotides line up with TRBD1. The CDR3 consists of 13 residues. Looked up from germline, CDR1 is SNHLY and CDR2 is FYNNEI. With V trimmed by 6 bases and J by 8 bases, 9 bases remained unmatched. CDR3 loop: CASRGDSLRGYTF. CDR3 in DNA: TGTGCCAGCAGGGGGGACAGCCTACGGGGCTACACCTTC.

A word on this clone: A junction end diverges from the germline sequence, so it may reflect a read error. The gene calls are TRBV5-6 and TRBJ2-7, with 7 bases that match TRBD1. CDR3 length equals 14 residues. Germline V gene lookup returns CDR1 SGHDT and CDR2 YYEEEE. The CDR3 nucleotides read TGTGCCAGCAGCGGGGACAGATTCATAAGCCCAGTCCACTTC. Protein sequence: CASSGDRFISPVHF.

J is TRBJ2-1 and V is TRBV19, with TRBD1 identical over 7 bases. The CDR3 has 16 amino acids. In germline, CDR1 is LNHDA, CDR2 SQIVND (reference sequence). V shed 7 bases and J 0 bases; nucleotides not matched to a gene: 9. DNA of the CDR3: TGTGCCAGTACCCTCCCAGGGGGTCCCTCCTACAATGAGCAGTTCTTC. Translation gives CASTLPGGPSYNEQFF.

The rearrangement links TRBV5-6 to TRBJ2-2, with D perhaps matching TRBD1 (6 bases). Deletions cut 0 bases from V and 2 bases from J, with 8 bases between. Looked up from germline, CDR1 is SGHDT and CDR2 is YYEEEE. The CDR3 runs to 15 residues. The CDR3, as DNA: TGTGCCAGCAGCTTGGAAGGGGGAAACACCGGGGAGCTGTTTTTT. Protein: CASSLEGGNTGELFF.

The rearrangement uses TRBV6-5 and TRBJ1-4; D remains ambiguous. Germline lookup yields CDR1 MNHEY and CDR2 SVGAGI. The CDR3 sequence is 14 residues long. V shed 6 bases and J shed 7 bases, with 15 bases lying between them. CDR3 DNA: TGTGCCAGCAGGTTAACGGGTGTTGCTGAAAAACTGTTTTTT. This encodes CASRLTGVAEKLFF.

On this clone itself: The same CDR3 can be traced to other DNA sequences in this sample. The chain uses TRBV28 and TRBJ2-7; D remains ambiguous. Trimming shortened V by 4 bases and J by 2 bases, and 3 bases separated the two germline ends. This CDR3 has 11 amino acids. Looked up from germline, CDR1 is MDHEN and CDR2 is SYDVKM. The DNA of the CDR3 is TGTGCCAGCAGTTCCACCTACGAGCAGTACTTC. Translated, it gives CASSSTYEQYF.

The V and J genes are TRBV2 and TRBJ2-5; D is perhaps TRBD2 (6 bases). Germline lookup yields CDR1 SNHLY and CDR2 FYNNEI. V lost 9 bases to trimming and J lost 2 bases, with 19 bases between them. The CDR3 has 15 residues. The CDR3 region has the DNA TGTGCCAGTACGATGGCGGCGAGCGGGCAAGAGACCCAGTACTTC. As protein: CASTMAASGQETQYF.

The CDR3: CASRRTTDNSPLHF. The CDR3 DNA is TGTGCCAGCAGGCGGACAACGGATAATTCACCCCTCCACTTT. This chain connects TRBV28 to TRBJ1-6; D possibly corresponds to TRBD1 (5 bases). This CDR3 spans 14 amino acids. Trimming removed 6 bases from V and 5 bases from J, with 11 bases in between. The germline V gene encodes CDR1 MDHEN and CDR2 SYDVKM. The full variable domain, with the rest looked up from reference TRBV28 and TRBJ1-6, is DVKVTQSSRYLVKRTGEKVFLECVQDMDHENMFWYRQDPGLGLRLIYFSYDVKMKEKGDIPEGYSVSREKKERFSLILESASTNQTSMYLCASRRTTDNSPLHFGNGTRLTVT.

The chain carries TRBV11-1 and TRBJ2-5; perhaps TRBD1 as D (6 bases). The CDR3 contains 13 residues. The V end was cut by 2 bases, the J end by 6 bases, with 10 bases between. Germline assignment: CDR1 SGHAT and CDR2 FQDESV (reference sequence). CDR3 residues: CASSLSGDKTQYF. Written as DNA, the CDR3 is TGTGCCAGCAGCTTATCAGGGGACAAGACCCAGTACTTC. Looking up the rest from reference TRBV11-1 and TRBJ2-5 gives the full variable domain: EAEVAQSPRYKITEKSQAVAFWCDPISGHATLYWYRQILGQGPELLVQFQDESVVDDSQLPKDRFSAERLKGVDSTLKIQPAELGDSAMYLCASSLSGDKTQYFGPGTRLLVL.

V is TRBV7-8 and J is TRBJ2-5; D uncertain. The V end lost 1 base, the J end lost 5 bases, and 8 bases lay between the germline ends. The CDR3 sequence is 13 residues long. Germline loops: CDR1 SGHVS, CDR2 FQNEAQ. The CDR3 spells CASSLGARETQYF. CDR3 nucleotide sequence: TGTGCCAGCAGCTTAGGGGCCCGGGAGACCCAGTACTTC. Based on the CDR3 plus reference TRBV7-8 and TRBJ2-5, the full variable domain is GAGVSQSPRYKVAKRGQDVALRCDPISGHVSLFWYQQALGQGPEFLTYFQNEAQLDKSGLPSDRFFAERPEGSVSTLKIQRTQQEDSAVYLCASSLGARETQYFGPGTRLLVL.

The chain combines TRBV3-1 (or the pseudogene TRBV3-2) with TRBJ2-3; 8 bases line up with TRBD1. With 2 bases clipped from V and 0 bases from J, the junction kept 7 bases outside the gene matches. CDR3 length equals 17 residues. Per germline, CDR1 LGHDT and CDR2 YNNKEL (reference sequence). CDR3 sequence (DNA): TGTGCCAGCAGCCAACCGGGACAGGCAACTAGCACAGATACGCAGTATTTT. Translated: CASSQPGQATSTDTQYF.

This clone appeared a single time. The chain joins TRBV24-1 to TRBJ1-1; tentative D call: TRBD1 (5 bases). This CDR3 is built from 12 residues. Germline CDR1 KGHDR, CDR2 SFDVKD. V lost 5 bases, J lost 4 bases, and 7 bases lay in between. For the CDR3, the DNA is TGTGCCACCAGTGCGGGGGGCACTGAAGCTTTCTTT. It codes for CATSAGGTEAFF.

The chain carries TRBV28 and TRBJ2-7; D possibly corresponds to TRBD1 (6 bases). Trimming took 3 bases from V and 2 from J, leaving 11 bases between them. Germline values: CDR1 MDHEN, CDR2 SYDVKM. The CDR3 extends over 14 amino acids. CDR3 residues: CASSFLTGTYEQYF. The CDR3 nucleotides read TGTGCCAGCAGTTTCCTGACAGGCACCTACGAGCAGTACTTC.

J is TRBJ2-6 and V is TRBV30; D ambiguous. The CDR3 totals 13 residues. Germline values: CDR1 GTSNPN, CDR2 SVGIG (reference sequence). V was pared by 4 bases and J by 5 bases, with 9 bases between. CDR3 sequence reads: CAWTNLWANVLTF. The CDR3 DNA is TGTGCCTGGACCAACTTGTGGGCCAACGTCCTGACTTTC.

V and J are TRBV4-3 and TRBJ2-1, with a weak D call TRBD2 (5 bases). Trimming took off 5 bases at V and 5 bases at J, with 19 bases between the two ends. CDR3 size: 16 residues. The germline gives CDR1 LGHNA, CDR2 YSLEER. The CDR3 DNA reads TGCGCCAGCAGCTCCCGACTCCCGTCGGGGAACAATGAGCAGTTCTTC. It yields the protein CASSSRLPSGNNEQFF.

To note about this clone: This sample includes further DNA sequences coding for the same CDR3. The CDR3 here is CSASRGSNQPQHF. The CDR3 region has the DNA TGCAGTGCTAGTAGAGGAAGCAATCAGCCCCAGCATTTT. J is TRBJ1-5 and V is TRBV20-1; D uncertain. V was clipped by 3 bases and J by 1 base, with 7 bases between them. This CDR3 spans 13 amino acids. CDR1 and CDR2 from the germline V gene are DFQATT and SNEGSKA (reference sequence).

The V call is TRBV3-1 (or the pseudogene TRBV3-2), the J call TRBJ2-1; D perhaps matches TRBD2 (5 bases). CDR3 size: 14 residues. The V end lost 2 bases, the J end lost 5 bases, and 10 bases lay between the germline ends. CDR1 and CDR2 (germline): LGHDT, YNNKEL (reference sequence). The CDR3 DNA sequence: TGTGCCAGCAGCCAAAGCGGTAGAAACAATGAGCAGTTCTTC. It encodes CASSQSGRNNEQFF.

The V call is TRBV6-5, the J call TRBJ1-2; no clear D gene. Trimming stripped 5 bases from V and 8 bases from J, with 15 bases between. Per the germline V gene, CDR1 is MNHEY and CDR2 is SVGAGI. The CDR3 is made up of 13 amino acids. The CDR3 DNA reads TGTGCCAGCAGTAACGGGGAATCTTACGGCTACACCTTC. This codes for CASSNGESYGYTF.

The gene calls are TRBV5-4 and TRBJ2-7; tentatively, D is TRBD2 (6 bases). Germline-derived CDR1 and CDR2 are SGHNT and YYREEE (reference sequence). The CDR3 loop spans 13 amino acids. With 4 bases removed from V and 2 bases from J, the gap between germline ends came to 10 bases. The CDR3: CASSGGLAYEQYF. The CDR3 coding sequence is TGTGCCAGCAGCGGGGGACTGGCCTACGAGCAGTACTTC. The variable domain in full, with the rest retrieved from reference TRBV5-4 and TRBJ2-7, is ETGVTQSPTHLIKTRGQQVTLRCSSQSGHNTVSWYQQALGQGPQFIFQYYREEENGRGNFPPRFSGLQFPNYSSELNVNALELDDSALYLCASSGGLAYEQYFGPGTRLTVT.

The J gene is TRBJ2-2, the V gene TRBV28; 10 bases agree with TRBD2. V gave up 6 bases and J gave up 5 bases; unmatched junction bases: 9. Germline-derived CDR1 and CDR2 are MDHEN and SYDVKM. The CDR3 extends over 16 amino acids. The DNA for the CDR3 is TGTGCCAGCAGATCCCTAGCGGGAGATGGGACCGGGGAGCTGTTTTTT. It translates to CASRSLAGDGTGELFF. Complete variable domain (other parts from reference TRBV28 and TRBJ2-2): DVKVTQSSRYLVKRTGEKVFLECVQDMDHENMFWYRQDPGLGLRLIYFSYDVKMKEKGDIPEGYSVSREKKERFSLILESASTNQTSMYLCASRSLAGDGTGELFFGEGSRLTVL.

This rearrangement joins TRBV7-9 to TRBJ2-6; 11 bases agree with TRBD1. Germline CDR1 and CDR2: SEHNR and FQNEAQ (reference sequence). This CDR3 spans 18 amino acids. V shed 0 bases, J shed 1 base, and the junction held 2 bases outside the gene matches. CDR3 sequence: CASSLAGQGASGANVLTF. The CDR3 region has the DNA TGTGCCAGCAGCTTAGCAGGACAGGGGGCATCTGGGGCCAACGTCCTGACTTTC.

J is TRBJ2-2 and V is TRBV9, with D possibly TRBD2 on 5 matching bases. The germline gives CDR1 SGDLS, CDR2 YYNGEE. The CDR3 runs 17 residues. Trimming took off 0 bases at V and 0 bases at J, with 12 bases between the two ends. The CDR3 protein is CASSVGGAVTNTGELFF. DNA of the CDR3: TGTGCCAGCAGCGTAGGGGGAGCGGTCACGAACACCGGGGAGCTGTTTTTT.

The genes are TRBV7-2 and TRBJ2-5; the match to TRBD2 covers 7 bases. The V segment lost 2 bases and the J segment 1 base; nucleotides outside the gene matches: 7. The CDR3 is 16 residues long. Germline V gene lookup returns CDR1 SGHTA and CDR2 FQGNSA. CDR3 protein: CASSLNTGGFQETQYF. The CDR3 DNA reads as TGTGCCAGCAGCTTAAATACGGGGGGATTCCAAGAGACCCAGTACTTC. The entire variable domain, with the rest obtained from reference TRBV7-2 and TRBJ2-5, is as follows: GAGVSQSPSNKVTEKGKDVELRCDPISGHTALYWYRQSLGQGLEFLIYFQGNSAPDKSGLPSDRFSAERTGGSVSTLTIQRTQQEDSAVYLCASSLNTGGFQETQYFGPGTRLLVL.